This T cell receptor beta chain was recorded in a study of T cell responses to AZD1222 COVID-19 vaccine. Study observations and caveats: The CD4 TCRs associated with vaccination extended across spike and predominated at 160-218 and 743-854. Following two doses of AZD1222, Spike-specific TCR breadth and depth rose. The number of AZD1222 recipients seropositive at baseline was only five to seven.

Pooled in the analysis were second doses at about 4 or about 12 weeks. Points on this clone: Its antigen is not known.

Repertoires were generated with immunoSEQ multiplex PCR, while TCRdb's copy carries only in-frame clones and drops some. The profile covers 180,000 or so clones, with roughly nine tenths appearing a single time and around 1.6% taken by the ten largest. Trimming removed 1 base from V and 0 bases from J, with 12 bases in between. There are 16 residues in the CDR3. From germline, CDR1 is SGHVS and CDR2 FNYEAQ. This sequence joins TRBV7-6 and TRBJ1-1, with unresolved D. The clonotype was recovered from an adult who received the AZD1222 COVID-19 vaccine. Specimen: peripheral blood, collected 28 days after the second AZD1222 dose. In nucleotides, the CDR3 is TGTGCCAGCAGCTTAGTGAGGCCGGGGATGAACACTGAAGCTTTCTTT. Amino acids: CASSLVRPGMNTEAFF.